A selection of T cell receptor beta chains follows, all from one sample in a study of blood T cell repertoires in COVID-19. The repertoire was sequenced with immunoSEQ multiplex PCR; TCRdb's copy has only in-frame clones and lacks some. The sample yields 160,000 or so clones, more than 75% seen once. Sequencing used PBMCs or T cells enriched from blood (not recorded which). These receptors originate from a human donor with acute COVID-19. The donor label of this sample is uncertain. The CDR3 runs from the conserved cysteine through the conserved F or W. A D gene is named only where the DNA matches it firmly. The size field is filled for only some rows; it gives once, few, many or a size class.

d_gene: TRBD1; j_gene: TRBJ1-2; v_gene: TRBV27; abundance: -; CDR3aa: CASSLTGTDYGYTF; CDR3nt: TGTGCCAGCAGTTTAACCGGGACAGACTATGGCTACACCTTC
d_gene: -; j_gene: TRBJ2-3; v_gene: TRBV27; abundance: -; CDR3aa: CASSRVVRDTQYF; CDR3nt: TGTGCCAGCAGTCGGGTGGTACGGGATACGCAGTATTTT
d_gene: TRBD2; j_gene: TRBJ2-1; v_gene: TRBV9; abundance: -; CDR3aa: CASSVLAGVDEQFF; CDR3nt: TGTGCCAGCAGCGTACTAGCGGGGGTCGATGAGCAGTTCTTC
d_gene: -; j_gene: TRBJ2-7; v_gene: TRBV5-5; abundance: -; CDR3aa: CASSSWGQTYEQYF; CDR3nt: TGTGCCAGCAGCTCCTGGGGACAAACCTACGAGCAGTACTTC
d_gene: TRBD1; j_gene: TRBJ2-3; v_gene: TRBV2; abundance: -; CDR3aa: CASSGTGGLSTDTQYF; CDR3nt: TGTGCCAGCAGCGGGACAGGGGGCCTTAGCACAGATACGCAGTATTTT
d_gene: -; j_gene: TRBJ1-3; v_gene: TRBV19; abundance: once; CDR3aa: CASSTGFSGNTIYF; CDR3nt: TGTGCCAGTAGTACAGGTTTCTCTGGAAACACCATATATTTT
d_gene: -; j_gene: TRBJ2-7; v_gene: TRBV7-9; abundance: -; CDR3aa: CASSPDRFTSYEQYF; CDR3nt: TGTGCCAGCAGCCCGGACAGATTCACGTCCTACGAGCAGTACTTC
d_gene: -; j_gene: TRBJ1-1; v_gene: TRBV7-8; abundance: -; CDR3aa: CASSLARARTNTEAFF; CDR3nt: TGTGCCAGCAGCTTAGCGAGGGCCAGGACGAACACTGAAGCTTTCTTT
d_gene: -; j_gene: TRBJ2-7; v_gene: TRBV15; abundance: -; CDR3aa: CATSRDPSSEQYF; CDR3nt: TGTGCCACCAGCAGAGATCCTTCGAGTGAGCAGTACTTC
d_gene: -; j_gene: TRBJ2-1; v_gene: TRBV18; abundance: -; CDR3aa: CASSGGAGNEQFF; CDR3nt: TGTGCCAGCTCAGGAGGGGCCGGGAATGAGCAGTTCTTC
d_gene: -; j_gene: TRBJ2-3; v_gene: TRBV6-4; abundance: -; CDR3aa: CASSDSGGGTGTDTQYF; CDR3nt: TGTGCCAGCAGTGACTCTGGCGGAGGCACTGGCACAGATACGCAGTATTTT
d_gene: -; j_gene: TRBJ1-5; v_gene: TRBV7-2; abundance: -; CDR3aa: CASSLFWGGNQPQHF; CDR3nt: TGTGCCAGCAGCTTATTTTGGGGGGGGAATCAGCCCCAGCATTTT
d_gene: -; j_gene: TRBJ2-3; v_gene: TRBV7-3; abundance: -; CDR3aa: CASSLMQADTQYF; CDR3nt: TGTGCCAGCAGCTTAATGCAGGCGGATACGCAGTATTTT
d_gene: -; j_gene: TRBJ1-5; v_gene: TRBV19; abundance: -; CDR3aa: CASSSDWSGNSNQPQHF; CDR3nt: TGTGCCAGTAGTTCAGACTGGTCCGGCAATAGCAATCAGCCCCAGCATTTT
d_gene: -; j_gene: TRBJ1-1; v_gene: TRBV30; abundance: -; CDR3aa: CAWSRTRDTEAFF; CDR3nt: TGTGCCTGGAGTCGGACCCGGGATACTGAAGCTTTCTTT
d_gene: TRBD2; j_gene: TRBJ2-7; v_gene: TRBV5-1; abundance: -; CDR3aa: CASSLTESGGSPYEQYF; CDR3nt: TGCGCCAGCAGCCTGACTGAGAGCGGGGGGAGTCCCTACGAGCAGTACTTC
d_gene: TRBD2; j_gene: TRBJ2-5; v_gene: TRBV10-3; abundance: -; CDR3aa: CAISESGGQETQYF; CDR3nt: TGTGCCATCAGTGAGTCGGGGGGGCAAGAGACCCAGTACTTC
d_gene: -; j_gene: TRBJ2-2; v_gene: TRBV30; abundance: -; CDR3aa: CACNADGTGDLFF; CDR3nt: TGTGCCTGCAATGCTGACGGTACCGGGGATCTGTTTTTT